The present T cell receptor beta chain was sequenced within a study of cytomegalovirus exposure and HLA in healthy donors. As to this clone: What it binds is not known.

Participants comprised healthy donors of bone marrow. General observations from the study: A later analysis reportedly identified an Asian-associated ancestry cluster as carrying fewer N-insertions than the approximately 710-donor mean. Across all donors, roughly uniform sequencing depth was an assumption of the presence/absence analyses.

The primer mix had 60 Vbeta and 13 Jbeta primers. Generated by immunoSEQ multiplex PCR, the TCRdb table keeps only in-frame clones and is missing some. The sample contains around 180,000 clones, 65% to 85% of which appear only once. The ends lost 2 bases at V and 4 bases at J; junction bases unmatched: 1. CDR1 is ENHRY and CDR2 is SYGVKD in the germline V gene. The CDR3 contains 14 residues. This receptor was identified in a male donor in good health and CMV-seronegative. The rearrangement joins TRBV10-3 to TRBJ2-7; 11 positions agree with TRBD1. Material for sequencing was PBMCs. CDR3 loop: CAISEGQGAYEQYF. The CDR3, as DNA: TGTGCCATCAGTGAGGGACAGGGGGCTTACGAGCAGTACTTC.